The T cell receptor beta chain under discussion was sequenced for a study of monozygotic twins with inflammatory bowel disease. Study results and limitations: Those with IBD had lower TCRbeta diversity (inverse Simpson) than their healthy co-twins did. Cells of different T cell subtypes could not be told apart.

As for this clonotype: Antigen: not known.

The CDR3 sequence is 15 residues long. The germline CDR1 and CDR2 sequences are SGHTA and FQGNSA. After re-calling the 5' RACE reads, TCRdb lists one entry per CDR3 protein, DNA absent. This sample's clone table lists some 150,000 distinct CDR3 sequences. The clonotype originates from a human donor with ulcerative colitis or Crohn's disease, or a healthy co-twin of an affected twin (not recorded which). The chain combines TRBV7-2 with TRBJ2-7; TCRdb lists TRBD2, though no DNA is available to test this call. Sequencing was performed on blood. Here the CDR3 reads CASSLNGGGAYEQYF.